The 2 T cell receptor beta chains presented below share a single source sample, sequenced in a study of spatial heterogeneity in lung cancer. Study-wide results and caveats: For expanded intratumoral alpha and beta TCRs, counts tracked tumor mutation counts.

TCRdb ran MiXCR on the 5' RACE reads and lists one entry per CDR3 protein. The table has roughly 6,000 distinct CDR3 sequences, 16% seen once. Their antigen targets remain unknown. This sample's time point: sample taken at primary tumor resection. The specimen was lung tumor tissue, collected at surgery. The receptor source for this set is a male donor with early-stage non-small cell lung cancer.

By share of the sample, this clonotype is medium-sized. The gene calls are TRBV2 and TRBJ2-2; D is uncertain. Germline V gene data show CDR1 as SNHLY and CDR2 as FYNNEI. The CDR3 length is 16 residues. The germline V and J ends were trimmed by 5 bases and 1 base, with 14 bases remaining between them. CDR3 nucleotide sequence: TGTGCCAGCAGTTTGATCGGTCTGATGAACACCGGGGAGCTGTTTTTT. It encodes CASSLIGLMNTGELFF. Complete variable domain (other parts from reference TRBV2 and TRBJ2-2): EPEVTQTPSHQVTQMGQEVILRCVPISNHLYFYWYRQILGQKVEFLVSFYNNEISEKSEIFDDQFSVERPDGSNFTLKIRSTKLEDSAMYFCASSLIGLMNTGELFFGEGSRLTVL.

The rearrangement joins TRBV20-1 to TRBJ2-3; the match to TRBD2 covers 13 bases. The CDR3 spans 17 residues. CDR1 and CDR2 (germline): DFQATT, SNEGSKA (reference sequence). V shed 0 bases and J 4 bases; nucleotides not matched to a gene: 7. CDR3 sequence: CSARDPRTSGRPDTQYF. The CDR3 DNA reads as TGCAGTGCTAGAGATCCCCGGACTAGCGGGAGACCAGATACGCAGTATTTT.